The 7 T cell receptor beta chains below were found in one sample sequenced in a study of OX40 agonist ivuxolimab in advanced cancers. This table comes from immunoSEQ multiplex PCR, and its TCRdb copy is limited to in-frame clones, with some not included. Here the sample spans some 68,000 clones, 86% being singletons. Sequences were derived from CD4+ or CD8+ T cells sorted from blood, sampled in a trial of the OX40 agonist ivuxolimab. Every receptor here comes from an adult with an advanced solid tumor such as melanoma, head and neck, liver or kidney cancer.

This clone is a singleton in its sample. The gene calls are TRBV15 and TRBJ1-5, with 7 bases matching TRBD1. Germline V gene data show CDR1 as LNHNV and CDR2 as YYDKDF (reference sequence). The CDR3 runs to 18 residues. J gave up 2 bases and V 0 bases, and 10 bases lay outside the gene matches. The CDR3 bases are TGTGCCACCAGCAGAGATAGGGGAAACAGGGGCGGCAATCAGCCCCAGCATTTT. Translation gives CATSRDRGNRGGNQPQHF.

The V and J genes are TRBV18 and TRBJ2-2; D is tentatively TRBD1 or TRBD2 (5 bases each). Per germline, CDR1 KGHSH and CDR2 LQKENI. The CDR3 contains 16 residues. Trimming removed 2 bases at V and 1 base at J, with 11 bases between. CDR3 sequence: CASSPNTGGNTGELFF. The CDR3 DNA follows: TGTGCCAGCTCACCAAACACAGGAGGGAACACCGGGGAGCTGTTTTTT. The variable domain in full, completed from reference TRBV18 and TRBJ2-2, reads NAGVMQNPRHLVRRRGQEARLRCSPMKGHSHVYWYRQLPEEGLKFMVYLQKENIIDESGMPKERFSAEFPKEGPSILRIQQVVRGDSAAYFCASSPNTGGNTGELFFGEGSRLTVL.

Only one count was recorded for this clone. The genes are TRBV5-1 and TRBJ1-3; the D is unclear. Germline CDR1 reads SGHRS; CDR2 reads YFSETQ. This CDR3 spans 14 amino acids. V lost 1 base to trimming and J lost 1 base, with 6 bases between them. CDR3 nucleotide sequence: TGCGCCAGCAGCTTGAGCGGATCTGGAAACACCATATATTTT. This translates into CASSLSGSGNTIYF.

This chain joins TRBV5-1 and TRBJ2-2; no clear D gene. The CDR3 extends over 15 amino acids. With 2 bases removed from V and 0 bases from J, the gap between germline ends came to 8 bases. CDR1 and CDR2 (germline): SGHRS, YFSETQ. The chain's CDR3 is CASSFRTANTGELFF. The CDR3, as DNA: TGCGCCAGCAGCTTCCGAACCGCGAACACCGGGGAGCTGTTTTTT.

This sequence joins TRBV7-9 and TRBJ1-2, with TRBD1 identical over 7 bases. The CDR3 is 15 residues long. Germline V gives CDR1 SEHNR, CDR2 FQNEAQ (reference sequence). With V trimmed by 0 bases and J by 4 bases, 5 bases remained unmatched. CDR3 sequence (DNA): TGTGCCAGCAGCTTAGCGCTTCGGGACAGCTATGGCTACACCTTC. Encoded protein: CASSLALRDSYGYTF.

The gene calls are TRBV7-2 and TRBJ2-5; 9 bases are shared with TRBD2. Germline V gene data show CDR1 as SGHTA and CDR2 as FQGNSA. The CDR3 contains 16 residues. Trimming removed 3 bases from V and 2 bases from J; junction bases left unmatched: 7. CDR3 sequence: CASSLDISGGQETQYF. The CDR3 DNA reads as TGTGCCAGCAGCTTGGATATTAGCGGGGGACAAGAGACCCAGTACTTC. The whole variable domain, filled in from reference TRBV7-2 and TRBJ2-5, reads GAGVSQSPSNKVTEKGKDVELRCDPISGHTALYWYRQSLGQGLEFLIYFQGNSAPDKSGLPSDRFSAERTGGSVSTLTIQRTQQEDSAVYLCASSLDISGGQETQYFGPGTRLLVL.

The chain carries TRBV4-2 and TRBJ2-2; a weak D match, TRBD2 (5 bases). Deletions cut 3 bases from V and 5 bases from J, with 10 bases between. Germline lookup yields CDR1 LGHNA and CDR2 YNFKEQ. The CDR3 runs to 14 residues. The CDR3 region is CASSHYPGTGELFF. The CDR3 DNA reads TGTGCCAGCAGCCATTATCCGGGAACCGGGGAGCTGTTTTTT.